This T cell receptor beta chain came from a study of blood T cell repertoires in COVID-19. Study-wide background: Sites in the United States, Italy and Spain provided acute and convalescent COVID-19 samples. Sources were T cells, B-cell-depleted T cells, or PBMCs; the material itself was cDNA or gDNA.

Per the original data handling: Nucleated cell number was recorded as an estimate derived from reference gene primer amplification. Some clones are missing from TCRdb's copy, which holds only in-frame ones; the method was immunoSEQ multiplex PCR. V and J calls and clone size follow that table, whereas D and trimming were derived from the DNA. The table shows about 360,000 clones, with over 65% occurring only once. With 4 bases removed from V and 7 bases from J, the gap between germline ends came to 22 bases. The CDR3 consists of 16 residues. The germline V gene encodes CDR1 MGHDK and CDR2 SYGVNS. V and J are TRBV25-1 and TRBJ1-1, with D possibly TRBD1 on 5 matching bases. This sequence originates from a human donor with acute or convalescent COVID-19. The donor label of this sample is uncertain. Sequencing was performed on peripheral blood. The CDR3 loop reads CASSASLQGVYSEAFF. The CDR3 DNA is TGTGCCAGCAGTGCCTCCCTCCAGGGTGTGTATAGTGAAGCTTTCTTT. The variable domain in full, completed from reference TRBV25-1 and TRBJ1-1, reads EADIYQTPRYLVIGTGKKITLECSQTMGHDKMYWYQQDPGMELHLIHYSYGVNSTEKGDLSSESTVSRIRTEHFPLTLESARPSHTSQYLCASSASLQGVYSEAFFGQGTRLTVV.